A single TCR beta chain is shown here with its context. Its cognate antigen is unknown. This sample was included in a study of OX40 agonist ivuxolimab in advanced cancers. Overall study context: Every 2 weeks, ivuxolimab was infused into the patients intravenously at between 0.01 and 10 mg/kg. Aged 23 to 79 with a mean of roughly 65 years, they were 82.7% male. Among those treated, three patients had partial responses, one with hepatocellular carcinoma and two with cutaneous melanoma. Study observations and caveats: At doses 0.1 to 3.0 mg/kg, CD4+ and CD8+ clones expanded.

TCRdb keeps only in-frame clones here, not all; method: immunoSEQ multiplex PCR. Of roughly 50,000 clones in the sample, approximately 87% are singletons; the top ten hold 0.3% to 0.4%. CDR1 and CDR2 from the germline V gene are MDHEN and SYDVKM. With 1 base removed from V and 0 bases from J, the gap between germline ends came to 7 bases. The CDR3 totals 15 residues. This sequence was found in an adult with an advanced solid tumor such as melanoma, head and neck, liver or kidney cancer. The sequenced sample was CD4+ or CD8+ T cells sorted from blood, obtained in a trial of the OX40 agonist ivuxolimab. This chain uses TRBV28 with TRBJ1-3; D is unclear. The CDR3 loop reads CASSLLLSSGNTIYF. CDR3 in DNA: TGTGCCAGCAGTTTATTGCTGAGCTCTGGAAACACCATATATTTT.